Listed below are T cell receptor beta chains from one sample, sequenced in a study of blood T cells in healthy people across ages. TCRdb re-derived calls from the 5' RACE reads in MiXCR, one entry per CDR3 protein. The sample includes around 1.5 million distinct CDR3 sequences, approximately 32% of them seen just once. The sample comprised blood. These TCRs come from a woman in her twenties or thirties in good health. CDR3s include the opening cysteine and the closing phenylalanine or tryptophan. D genes are given only for firm matches. Some rows mark clone size as missing; the rest say once, few, many or name a class of expanded clone.

clone_size: -
d_call: -
v_call: TRBV25-1
j_call: TRBJ2-1
cdr3_aa: CASREVTERFF
cdr3_nt: TGTGCCAGCAGAGAGGTCACCGAGCGGTTCTTC

clone_size: few
d_call: -
v_call: TRBV12-3/TRBV12-4
j_call: TRBJ2-3
cdr3_aa: CASSPQGTKDTQYF
cdr3_nt: TGTGCCAGCAGTCCACAGGGGACTAAAGATACGCAGTATTTT

clone_size: few
d_call: -
v_call: TRBV3-1
j_call: TRBJ1-5
cdr3_aa: CASSLNPGGNQPQHF
cdr3_nt: TGTGCCAGCAGCCTCAACCCAGGAGGCAATCAGCCCCAGCATTTT

clone_size: -
d_call: -
v_call: TRBV20-1
j_call: TRBJ2-5
cdr3_aa: CSAPDRETQYF
cdr3_nt: TGCAGTGCTCCTGACAGGGAGACCCAGTACTTC

clone_size: few
d_call: -
v_call: TRBV9
j_call: TRBJ2-3
cdr3_aa: CASSPEGSGTSTDTQYF
cdr3_nt: TGTGCCAGCAGCCCAGAGGGGTCTGGAACTAGCACAGATACGCAGTATTTT

clone_size: -
d_call: TRBD2
v_call: TRBV5-6
j_call: TRBJ2-1
cdr3_aa: CASSRNVRLAGGRNEQFF
cdr3_nt: TGTGCCAGCAGCCGAAACGTGAGACTAGCGGGGGGGCGGAATGAGCAGTTCTTC

clone_size: once
d_call: TRBD1
v_call: TRBV2
j_call: TRBJ2-5
cdr3_aa: CAIRTGGRETQYF
cdr3_nt: TGTGCCATAAGGACAGGGGGCCGGGAGACCCAGTACTTC

clone_size: many
d_call: -
v_call: TRBV6-1
j_call: TRBJ1-2
cdr3_aa: CASSEAEGSYGYTF
cdr3_nt: TGTGCCAGCAGTGAAGCGGAGGGCTCCTATGGCTACACCTTC

clone_size: many
d_call: -
v_call: TRBV7-3
j_call: TRBJ2-2
cdr3_aa: CASSPSTGELFF
cdr3_nt: TGTGCCAGCAGCCCCTCGACCGGGGAGCTGTTTTTT

clone_size: few
d_call: -
v_call: TRBV5-6
j_call: TRBJ2-1
cdr3_aa: CASSRDWIYNEQFF
cdr3_nt: TGTGCCAGCAGCCGAGACTGGATCTACAATGAGCAGTTCTTC

clone_size: few
d_call: TRBD2
v_call: TRBV20-1
j_call: TRBJ2-3
cdr3_aa: CTPGRELALSTDTQYF
cdr3_nt: TGCACCCCAGGGAGGGAACTAGCGCTTAGCACAGATACGCAGTATTTT

clone_size: -
d_call: TRBD1
v_call: TRBV5-1
j_call: TRBJ1-2
cdr3_aa: CASSGLQGGDGYTF
cdr3_nt: TGCGCCAGCAGCGGCCTCCAGGGGGGAGATGGCTACACCTTC

clone_size: few
d_call: TRBD1
v_call: TRBV15
j_call: TRBJ2-7
cdr3_aa: CATSNPGQKFYEQYF
cdr3_nt: TGTGCCACCAGCAACCCGGGACAGAAATTCTACGAGCAGTACTTC

clone_size: few
d_call: TRBD1
v_call: TRBV6-1
j_call: TRBJ1-2
cdr3_aa: CASSARDRRGYTF
cdr3_nt: TGTGCCAGCAGTGCGAGGGACAGGCGTGGCTACACCTTC

clone_size: -
d_call: TRBD2
v_call: TRBV28
j_call: TRBJ2-5
cdr3_aa: CASSTPGGYQETQYF
cdr3_nt: TGTGCCAGCAGTACCCCGGGGGGGTACCAAGAGACCCAGTACTTC

clone_size: -
d_call: -
v_call: TRBV6-6
j_call: TRBJ2-3
cdr3_aa: CASGRGGRRSDTQYF
cdr3_nt: TGTGCCAGCGGGAGGGGGGGCCGTCGGTCAGATACGCAGTATTTT

clone_size: -
d_call: -
v_call: TRBV7-2
j_call: TRBJ1-6
cdr3_aa: CACSPILNSPLHF
cdr3_nt: TGTGCCTGCAGCCCCATTCTGAATTCACCCCTCCACTTT

clone_size: -
d_call: -
v_call: TRBV20-1
j_call: TRBJ1-1
cdr3_aa: CSATTGTGRFRSNTEAFF
cdr3_nt: TGCAGTGCTACCACTGGAACGGGGCGCTTCCGGTCGAACACTGAAGCTTTCTTT

clone_size: many
d_call: TRBD1
v_call: TRBV4-1
j_call: TRBJ2-5
cdr3_aa: CASSLSGTGAETQYF
cdr3_nt: TGCGCCAGCAGCCTGTCCGGGACAGGGGCAGAGACCCAGTACTTC

clone_size: few
d_call: -
v_call: TRBV11-2
j_call: TRBJ2-7
cdr3_aa: CASSLEAAHYEQYF
cdr3_nt: TGTGCCAGCAGCTTAGAGGCGGCGCACTACGAGCAGTACTTC

clone_size: -
d_call: TRBD2
v_call: TRBV5-1
j_call: TRBJ2-5
cdr3_aa: CASSLTASGPLQETQYF
cdr3_nt: TGCGCCAGCAGCTTGACGGCTAGCGGGCCCCTCCAAGAGACCCAGTACTTC

clone_size: -
d_call: -
v_call: TRBV20-1
j_call: TRBJ1-5
cdr3_aa: CSARVGAGGGQPQHF
cdr3_nt: TGCAGTGCTAGAGTCGGGGCGGGAGGAGGGCAGCCCCAGCATTTT

clone_size: -
d_call: TRBD1
v_call: TRBV6-5
j_call: TRBJ2-6
cdr3_aa: CASSYPTGVLSGANVLTF
cdr3_nt: TGTGCCAGCAGTTACCCTACAGGGGTGCTCTCTGGGGCCAACGTCCTGACTTTC

clone_size: -
d_call: -
v_call: TRBV7-9
j_call: TRBJ1-1
cdr3_aa: CASGSGTGHTEAFF
cdr3_nt: TGTGCCAGCGGCTCAGGGACTGGCCACACCGAAGCTTTCTTT

clone_size: -
d_call: -
v_call: TRBV7-2
j_call: TRBJ1-6
cdr3_aa: CASSLGSSRRNSPLHF
cdr3_nt: TGTGCCAGCAGCTTAGGATCGAGCCGTCGCAATTCACCCCTCCACTTT

clone_size: few
d_call: -
v_call: TRBV7-8
j_call: TRBJ2-3
cdr3_aa: CASSLSRAKPSSTDTQYF
cdr3_nt: TGTGCCAGCAGCTTATCGCGCGCCAAGCCCTCTAGCACAGATACGCAGTATTTT

clone_size: -
d_call: -
v_call: TRBV11-2
j_call: TRBJ2-7
cdr3_aa: CASSYEGAGAIYYEQYF
cdr3_nt: TGTGCCAGCAGCTACGAGGGGGCGGGGGCAATCTACTACGAGCAGTACTTC

clone_size: few
d_call: -
v_call: TRBV5-8
j_call: TRBJ2-4
cdr3_aa: CASSFEGNIQYF
cdr3_nt: TGTGCCAGCAGCTTTGAGGGGAACATTCAGTACTTC

clone_size: -
d_call: -
v_call: TRBV20-1
j_call: TRBJ1-2
cdr3_aa: CSAVLAGGSGYTF
cdr3_nt: TGCAGTGCGGTCCTAGCGGGAGGGAGTGGCTACACCTTC

clone_size: -
d_call: TRBD2
v_call: TRBV14
j_call: TRBJ2-1
cdr3_aa: CASSLKSGRPVDEQFF
cdr3_nt: TGTGCCAGCAGCCTAAAAAGCGGGAGGCCTGTTGATGAGCAGTTCTTC

clone_size: -
d_call: -
v_call: TRBV7-8
j_call: TRBJ1-5
cdr3_aa: CASGMTASNQPQHF
cdr3_nt: TGTGCCAGCGGGATGACGGCTAGCAATCAGCCCCAGCATTTT

clone_size: -
d_call: -
v_call: TRBV12-5
j_call: TRBJ2-5
cdr3_aa: CASGLAGGLSNEQYF
cdr3_nt: TGTGCTAGTGGTTTGGCTGGAGGGCTATCCAATGAGCAGTACTTC

clone_size: few
d_call: -
v_call: TRBV5-6
j_call: TRBJ2-5
cdr3_aa: CASSLGRVSSVEQYF
cdr3_nt: TGTGCCAGCAGCTTGGGACGGGTCAGTAGCGTGGAGCAGTACTTC

clone_size: -
d_call: -
v_call: TRBV5-6
j_call: TRBJ2-7
cdr3_aa: CASSLQARYEQYF
cdr3_nt: TGTGCCAGTAGCCTCCAGGCTCGGTACGAGCAGTACTTC

clone_size: -
d_call: -
v_call: TRBV12-3/TRBV12-4
j_call: TRBJ2-3
cdr3_aa: CASTTGRETDTQYF
cdr3_nt: TGTGCCAGCACCACAGGGAGGGAAACAGATACGCAGTATTTT

clone_size: few
d_call: -
v_call: TRBV9
j_call: TRBJ1-1
cdr3_aa: CASSLEPERTEAFF
cdr3_nt: TGTGCCAGCAGCCTAGAACCGGAGAGGACTGAAGCTTTCTTT

clone_size: -
d_call: -
v_call: TRBV7-8
j_call: TRBJ1-3
cdr3_aa: CASRPSSSPRNTIYF
cdr3_nt: TGTGCCAGCAGACCATCCTCGTCGCCGAGAAACACCATATATTTT

clone_size: -
d_call: -
v_call: TRBV27
j_call: TRBJ2-1
cdr3_aa: CASSFDPETTYNEQFF
cdr3_nt: TGTGCCAGCAGTTTTGATCCCGAGACGACCTACAATGAGCAGTTCTTC

clone_size: -
d_call: TRBD2
v_call: TRBV7-9
j_call: TRBJ2-7
cdr3_aa: CASSLLAGAGDEQYF
cdr3_nt: TGTGCCAGCAGCTTACTAGCGGGAGCTGGGGATGAGCAGTACTTC

clone_size: -
d_call: TRBD2
v_call: TRBV9
j_call: TRBJ2-5
cdr3_aa: CASSFTGSGGGTQYF
cdr3_nt: TGTGCCAGCAGCTTTACTGGTAGCGGGGGAGGGACCCAGTACTTC

clone_size: -
d_call: -
v_call: TRBV30
j_call: TRBJ2-7
cdr3_aa: CAWSKGRGYEQYF
cdr3_nt: TGTGCCTGGAGTAAGGGGAGGGGGTACGAGCAGTACTTC

clone_size: few
d_call: TRBD2
v_call: TRBV20-1
j_call: TRBJ2-1
cdr3_aa: CSAQSTSGGPYNEQFF
cdr3_nt: TGCAGTGCTCAGAGTACTAGCGGGGGTCCCTACAATGAGCAGTTCTTC

clone_size: -
d_call: -
v_call: TRBV10-3
j_call: TRBJ2-5
cdr3_aa: CAISGDQETQYF
cdr3_nt: TGTGCCATCAGCGGGGACCAAGAGACCCAGTACTTC

clone_size: once
d_call: -
v_call: TRBV28
j_call: TRBJ2-2
cdr3_aa: CASSLWGERTGELFF
cdr3_nt: TGTGCCAGCAGTTTATGGGGGGAAAGAACCGGGGAGCTGTTTTTT

clone_size: few
d_call: -
v_call: TRBV3-1
j_call: TRBJ1-1
cdr3_aa: CASSQGYLAEAFF
cdr3_nt: TGTGCCAGCAGCCAAGGATACTTAGCTGAAGCTTTCTTT

clone_size: many
d_call: -
v_call: TRBV20-1
j_call: TRBJ1-5
cdr3_aa: CSARPSNQPQHF
cdr3_nt: TGCAGTGCTAGACCTTCGAATCAGCCCCAGCATTTT

clone_size: -
d_call: -
v_call: TRBV27
j_call: TRBJ2-2
cdr3_aa: CASSSLNPDGNTGELFF
cdr3_nt: TGTGCCAGCAGCTCCCTTAACCCGGACGGGAACACCGGGGAGCTGTTTTTT

clone_size: -
d_call: -
v_call: TRBV3-1
j_call: TRBJ1-4
cdr3_aa: CASRTQGSNEKLFF
cdr3_nt: TGTGCCAGCCGAACCCAGGGGTCTAATGAAAAACTGTTTTTT

clone_size: -
d_call: TRBD2
v_call: TRBV7-2
j_call: TRBJ2-5
cdr3_aa: CASSLGELAGGVGETQYF
cdr3_nt: TGTGCCAGCAGCTTAGGGGAATTAGCGGGCGGGGTAGGAGAGACCCAGTACTTC

clone_size: few
d_call: -
v_call: TRBV27
j_call: TRBJ1-6
cdr3_aa: CASSFRQRSSYNSPLHF
cdr3_nt: TGTGCCAGCAGTTTCAGACAGAGGAGCTCCTATAATTCACCCCTCCACTTT

clone_size: -
d_call: TRBD1
v_call: TRBV9
j_call: TRBJ1-1
cdr3_aa: CASSEGQGASAFF
cdr3_nt: TGTGCCAGCAGCGAAGGACAGGGGGCCTCAGCTTTCTTT

clone_size: few
d_call: -
v_call: TRBV12-3/TRBV12-4
j_call: TRBJ2-1
cdr3_aa: CASSTYRPTESSYNEQFF
cdr3_nt: TGTGCCAGCAGTACTTATCGCCCTACAGAAAGCTCCTACAATGAGCAGTTCTTC

clone_size: -
d_call: TRBD1
v_call: TRBV29-1
j_call: TRBJ2-1
cdr3_aa: CSTGQGYNGQFF
cdr3_nt: TGCAGTACTGGACAGGGCTACAATGGGCAGTTCTTC

clone_size: -
d_call: -
v_call: TRBV6-5
j_call: TRBJ2-5
cdr3_aa: CASSYSAGKQETQYF
cdr3_nt: TGTGCCAGCAGTTACTCTGCGGGGAAGCAAGAGACCCAGTACTTC

clone_size: -
d_call: -
v_call: TRBV19
j_call: TRBJ1-1
cdr3_aa: CARSTRTDTEAFF
cdr3_nt: TGTGCCAGAAGTACAAGGACAGACACTGAAGCTTTCTTT

clone_size: -
d_call: TRBD2
v_call: TRBV2
j_call: TRBJ2-1
cdr3_aa: CASIAAGVEFF
cdr3_nt: TGTGCCAGCATTGCAGCGGGGGTTGAGTTCTTC

clone_size: -
d_call: -
v_call: TRBV3-1
j_call: TRBJ2-7
cdr3_aa: CASSQGPLGEQYF
cdr3_nt: TGTGCCAGCAGCCAAGGGCCCCTCGGCGAGCAGTACTTC